This T cell receptor (beta chain) was observed in a study of siplizumab effects on memory and regulatory T cells. Unstimulated naive, memory, effector memory and TEMRA subsets underwent sequencing in a few donor pairs. Profiling relied on immunoSEQ multiplex PCR, and the TCRdb table lists in-frame clones only, not all of them. Of some 62,000 clones listed, roughly 83% are singletons. The germline CDR1 and CDR2 sequences are SGHRS and YFSETQ. This CDR3 region has 16 residues. For this clone: Its antigen is as yet unknown. A read error may produce the germline difference seen at one junction end.

Findings and limits, study-wide: Confirmatory evidence of suppressive function in proliferating siplizumab-culture Tregs was not obtained. A minor fraction of alloreactive clones, and no more, mapped to unstimulated subsets.

This sequence joins TRBV5-1 and TRBJ2-7; D remains ambiguous. The clonotype originates from a human donor in good health. Sequenced material: memory CD4+ T cells sorted from blood. The CDR3 is CASSPNLGSGSYGQYF. CDR3 in DNA: TGCGCCAGCAGCCCAAATCTCGGGTCTGGATCCTACGGGCAGTACTTC.